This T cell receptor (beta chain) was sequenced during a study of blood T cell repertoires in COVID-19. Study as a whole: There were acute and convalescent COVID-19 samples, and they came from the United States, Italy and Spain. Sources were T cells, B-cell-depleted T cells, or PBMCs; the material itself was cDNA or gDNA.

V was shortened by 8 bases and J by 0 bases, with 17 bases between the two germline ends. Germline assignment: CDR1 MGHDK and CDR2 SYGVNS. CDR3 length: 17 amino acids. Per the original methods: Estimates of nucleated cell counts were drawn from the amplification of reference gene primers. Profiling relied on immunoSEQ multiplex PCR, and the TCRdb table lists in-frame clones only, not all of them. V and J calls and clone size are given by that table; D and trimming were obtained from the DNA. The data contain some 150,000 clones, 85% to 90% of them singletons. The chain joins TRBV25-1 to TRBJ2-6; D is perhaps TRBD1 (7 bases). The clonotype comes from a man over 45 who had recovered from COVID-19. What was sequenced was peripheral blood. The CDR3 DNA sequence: TGTGCCAGCTTTCAGGGGGGTCTTAGCTCTGGGGCCAACGTCCTGACTTTC. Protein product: CASFQGGLSSGANVLTF.